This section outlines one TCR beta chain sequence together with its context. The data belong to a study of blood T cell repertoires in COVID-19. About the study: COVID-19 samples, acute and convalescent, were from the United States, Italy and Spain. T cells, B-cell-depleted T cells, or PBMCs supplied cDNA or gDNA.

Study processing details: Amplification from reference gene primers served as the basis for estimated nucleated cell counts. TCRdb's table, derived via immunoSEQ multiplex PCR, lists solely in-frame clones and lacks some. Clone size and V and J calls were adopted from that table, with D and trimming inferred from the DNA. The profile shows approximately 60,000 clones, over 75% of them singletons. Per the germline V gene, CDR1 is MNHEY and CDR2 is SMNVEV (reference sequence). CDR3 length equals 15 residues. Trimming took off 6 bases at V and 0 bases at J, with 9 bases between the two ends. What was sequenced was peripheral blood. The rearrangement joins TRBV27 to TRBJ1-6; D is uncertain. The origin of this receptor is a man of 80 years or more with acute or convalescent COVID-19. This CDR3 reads CASSLMSSYNSPLHF. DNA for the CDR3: TGTGCCAGCAGCCTGATGAGCTCCTATAATTCACCCCTCCACTTT.